The clone carrying this TCR beta chain was seen only a few times. The PCR had 60 Vbeta and 13 Jbeta primers. Data came from immunoSEQ multiplex PCR; TCRdb stores just in-frame clones and leaves some out. Of 140,000 or so clones detected, around 80% appear once; the ten largest clones hold approximately 2.7%. The data originate from a study of cytomegalovirus exposure and HLA in healthy donors. Sequencing was done on a sample of PBMCs. This sequence was found in a boy aged 2 to 10 in good health and CMV-seronegative.

CDR3 sequence reads: CASSQERGRVAGGYNEQFF. As DNA, the CDR3 is TGCGCCAGCAGCCAAGAAAGGGGCCGAGTCGCGGGAGGCTACAATGAGCAGTTCTTC. This chain joins TRBV4-3 and TRBJ2-1, with 8 bases aligning to TRBD2. Per the germline V gene, CDR1 is LGHNA and CDR2 is YSLEER. J lost 3 bases, V lost 0 bases, and 13 bases had no gene match. This CDR3 is 19 amino acids long.